Below, 13 T cell receptor beta chains from the same sample are listed, as sequenced in a study of blood T cells in healthy people across ages (dated by TCRdb to about 2015). Library creation used 5' RACE. The sequencer listed for this sample is Illumina HiSeq 2500. A second PCR of roughly 7 to 11 cycles was performed with a sample-barcoded 5' primer and a J-beta primer mix. Clones were called with MiXCR by TCRdb after fastp trimmed the public reads at Q25, and only in-frame beta chains were retained. Rows matching on CDR3 protein sequence are summarized as one entry with the most common DNA and genes. This sample is represented by some 1.6 million distinct CDR3 sequences; roughly a third of them were singletons. Jointly, the top ten make up roughly 10% of the sample. The sample taken for sequencing was blood. Source of these receptors: a woman aged 25-40 years in good health.

This rearrangement joins TRBV7-2 to TRBJ2-2, with D possibly matching TRBD2 (5 bases). The CDR3 length is 13 residues. Germline CDR1 is SGHTA and CDR2 is FQGNSA. V lost 6 bases and J 5 bases, leaving 10 bases between the germline ends. The CDR3 DNA follows: TGTGCCAGCAGAAGTAGGGAGACCGGGGAGCTGTTTTTT. It encodes CASRSRETGELFF. The variable domain in full, with the rest retrieved from reference TRBV7-2 and TRBJ2-2, is GAGVSQSPSNKVTEKGKDVELRCDPISGHTALYWYRQSLGQGLEFLIYFQGNSAPDKSGLPSDRFSAERTGGSVSTLTIQRTQQEDSAVYLCASRSRETGELFFGEGSRLTVL.

This clonotype was counted between two and nine times. This may be a read error, as it is one base from a much larger clone. The chain recombines TRBV29-1 with TRBJ2-3, with 7 bases matching TRBD2. The ends lost 6 bases at V and 0 bases at J; junction bases unmatched: 6. The CDR3 length is 14 residues. Germline CDR1 is SQVTM and CDR2 is ANQGSEA. CDR3: CSVPGGGSTDTQYF. In DNA, the CDR3 is TGCAGCGTCCCCGGCGGGGGAAGCACAGATACGCAGTATTTT.

This clonotype was counted once. V gene TRBV7-2 combines with J gene TRBJ1-5; 7 bases are shared with TRBD1. V lost 1 base and J lost 6; bases outside the gene matches: 9. Germline V gene data show CDR1 as SGHTA and CDR2 as FQGNSA. CDR3 size: 16 residues. In DNA, the CDR3 is TGTGCCAGCAGCTTAGTGAGACAGGGATATTCTCAGCCCCAGCATTTT. This translates into CASSLVRQGYSQPQHF.

Only a few counts were recorded for this clonotype. Here the CDR3 DNA reads TGTGCCAGTAGACCCCCTGGGATAGCCTACGAGCAGTACTTC. Translating gives CASRPPGIAYEQYF. V gene TRBV28 combines with J gene TRBJ2-7; D call uncertain. The CDR3 runs 14 residues. V was clipped by 9 bases and J by 2 bases, with 17 bases between them. The V gene's germline CDR1 is MDHEN and CDR2 SYDVKM.

V is TRBV28 and J is TRBJ2-7; maybe TRBD1 (6 bases). This CDR3 contains 15 residues. Trimming removed 2 bases at V and 7 bases at J, with 18 bases between. CDR1 is MDHEN and CDR2 is SYDVKM in the germline V gene. The CDR3 spells CASSLALLGHKEQYF. The CDR3, as DNA: TGTGCCAGCAGTTTAGCTCTTTTGGGACACAAAGAGCAGTACTTC.

The chain uses TRBV20-1 and TRBJ1-1, with D hard to call. Trimming took 6 bases from V and 0 from J, leaving 5 bases between them. CDR3 length equals 11 residues. Germline V CDR1 and CDR2: DFQATT, SNEGSKA (reference sequence). CDR3 sequence reads: CSAWMNTEAFF. The DNA of the CDR3 is TGCAGTGCGTGGATGAACACTGAAGCTTTCTTT.

This clonotype turned up a few times. The rearrangement uses TRBV27 and TRBJ1-2; TRBD1 matches 7 bases. The CDR3 is 17 residues long. Trimming cost V 2 bases and J 0 bases; bases outside gene matches: 9. The V gene's germline CDR1 is MNHEY and CDR2 SMNVEV (reference sequence). CDR3 in amino acids: CASSLTLGDSPNYGYTF. The CDR3 coding sequence is TGTGCCAGCAGTTTAACCCTCGGGGACAGCCCTAACTATGGCTACACCTTC.

On this clonotype: Sequence at one end of the junction differs from germline and may be a read error. This chain uses TRBV11-2 with TRBJ2-7; 7 nucleotides align to TRBD2. Germline loops: CDR1 SGHAT, CDR2 FQNNGV. The CDR3 consists of 15 residues. In nucleotides, the CDR3 is TGTGTCAGCAGCTCGGGGGGACTCCTCTCCTACGAGCAGTACTTC. Translation gives CVSSSGGLLSYEQYF.

This clonotype showed up just a few times. The rearrangement links TRBV11-2 to TRBJ1-6; 7 bases align to TRBD1. V was clipped by 2 bases and J by 6 bases; unmatched bases: 13. CDR3 size: 18 residues. CDR1 is SGHAT, CDR2 FQNNGV, per germline. The chain's CDR3 is CASSLPNGTEHTNSPLHF. The CDR3 DNA follows: TGTGCCAGCAGCTTACCTAATGGGACAGAACATACTAATTCACCCCTCCACTTT.

Turning to this clonotype: The junction departs from germline at one end; a sequencing error may be responsible. CDR3 in DNA: TGCGCCAGCAGCTACGAGGGACTAGCGGGGCCGATGGTGGACACAGATATGCAGTATTTT. Its translation: CASSYEGLAGPMVDTDMQYF. This sequence joins TRBV5-1 and TRBJ2-3; 13 nucleotides align to TRBD2. Germline V gives CDR1 SGHRS, CDR2 YFSETQ. This CDR3 has 20 residues.

This chain uses TRBV20-1 with TRBJ1-6; 8 bases align to TRBD1. V lost 4 bases and J lost 6; bases outside the gene matches: 11. The CDR3 has 16 amino acids. CDR1 is DFQATT and CDR2 is SNEGSKA in the germline V gene (reference sequence). CDR3 sequence: CSAKGVRGRFNSPLHF. CDR3 DNA: TGCAGTGCTAAGGGGGTCAGGGGGCGTTTTAATTCACCCCTCCACTTT.

Details on this clonotype: Being one base from a much bigger clone, this may be a read error. V and J are TRBV7-2 and TRBJ2-5; D might be TRBD1 or TRBD2, each matching 6 bases. The J call may be faulty, since TRBJ2-7 better matches the DNA end. The germline gives CDR1 SGHTA, CDR2 FQGNSA. CDR3 length equals 15 residues. The DNA of the CDR3 is TGTGCCAGCAGCCCTACACACGGGGGCGTACACGAGCAGTACTTC. Protein sequence: CASSPTHGGVHEQYF.

About this clonotype itself: A read error may produce the germline difference seen at one junction end. V gene TRBV27 combines with J gene TRBJ2-7, with 8 positions matching TRBD2. CDR1 and CDR2 (germline): MNHEY, SMNVEV (reference sequence). The CDR3 runs 14 residues. CDR3 sequence: CDSSLREGPYEQYF. DNA of the CDR3: TGTGACAGCAGTTTACGGGAGGGCCCCTACGAGCAGTACTTC.